A single sample gave rise to the 18 T cell receptor beta chains below, sequenced in a study of T cell changes during pregnancy in multiple sclerosis. Profiled with immunoSEQ multiplex PCR; TCRdb holds only in-frame clones, not every one. The sample includes approximately 100,000 clones, approximately 95% of them seen just once. This specimen was peripheral blood, taken in the first trimester of pregnancy. Receptors were obtained from a female donor with multiple sclerosis, enrolled in a pregnancy study.

This chain uses TRBV21-1 with TRBJ1-4. TRBV21-1 is listed as a pseudogene. The CDR3 is 16 residues long. CDR3: CASSKALGGEGEKLFF. Written as DNA, the CDR3 is TGTGCCAGCAGCAAAGCGCTTGGAGGGGAGGGTGAAAAACTGTTTTTT.

This chain connects TRBV9 to TRBJ1-3; no clear D gene. With 5 bases removed from V and 0 bases from J, the gap between germline ends came to 9 bases. The CDR3 totals 14 residues. Germline CDR1 and CDR2: SGDLS and YYNGEE. CDR3 region: CASREGSSGNTIYF. CDR3 coding DNA: TGTGCCAGCAGGGAGGGATCCTCTGGAAACACCATATATTTT.

This chain links TRBV10-3 with TRBJ2-3, with D perhaps matching TRBD2 (7 bases). V gave up 7 bases and J gave up 0 bases, with 11 bases separating them. CDR1 and CDR2 (germline): ENHRY, SYGVKD. The CDR3 consists of 14 residues. The CDR3 loop reads CAIMGGLSTDTQYF. The DNA for the CDR3 is TGTGCCATCATGGGGGGGCTTAGCACAGATACGCAGTATTTT.

The rearrangement joins TRBV5-6 to TRBJ1-1; D may be TRBD1 (6 bases). CDR1 is SGHDT, CDR2 YYEEEE, per germline. Trimming removed 7 bases from V and 5 bases from J, with 21 bases in between. CDR3 length: 15 amino acids. The chain's CDR3 is CASLGGAGVLTEAFF. In DNA form, the CDR3 reads TGTGCCAGCTTGGGGGGGGCAGGGGTTCTGACTGAAGCTTTCTTT.

The CDR3 bases are TGCAGTGCTAGGGACACCCCTGAAGCTTTCTTT. Its translation is CSARDTPEAFF. This chain links TRBV20-1 with TRBJ1-1; a weak D match, TRBD1 (5 bases). The germline V gene has CDR1 DFQATT and CDR2 SNEGSKA (reference sequence). This CDR3 is 11 amino acids long. V was trimmed by 3 bases and J by 6 bases, leaving 8 bases between them.

The genes are TRBV2 and TRBJ2-2; 9 bases line up with TRBD1. J lost 1 base, V lost 6 bases, and 6 bases had no gene match. CDR1 SNHLY and CDR2 FYNNEI come from the germline V gene. The CDR3 sequence is 16 residues long. CDR3 residues: CASRMTGGGNTGELFF. CDR3 DNA: TGTGCCAGCAGAATGACAGGGGGGGGGAACACCGGGGAGCTGTTTTTT.

The chain carries TRBV20-1 and TRBJ1-1, with D unresolved. Germline CDR1 DFQATT, CDR2 SNEGSKA (reference sequence). Trimming shortened V by 5 bases and J by 1 base, and 5 bases separated the two germline ends. This CDR3 comprises 11 residues. The CDR3 is CSARQNTEAFF. CDR3 DNA sequence: TGCAGTGCTCGACAGAACACTGAAGCTTTCTTT.

The rearrangement links TRBV25-1 to TRBJ2-1; 10 bases agree with TRBD1. V gave up 3 bases and J gave up 6 bases; unmatched junction bases: 5. The CDR3 sequence is 15 residues long. CDR1 is MGHDK, CDR2 SYGVNS, per germline. CDR3 sequence (DNA): TGTGCCAGCAGTGACGTCCGGACAGGGGGCAATGAGCAGTTCTTC. This sequence encodes CASSDVRTGGNEQFF.

This clone appeared a single time. The chain links TRBV5-6 to TRBJ1-4, with 7 bases lining up with TRBD1. The V gene's germline CDR1 is SGHDT and CDR2 YYEEEE. The CDR3 has 18 residues. Losses at the gene ends were 2 bases for V and 0 bases for J; bases not matched to a gene: 10. CDR3 residues: CASSFRGGGPATNEKLFF. CDR3 DNA: TGTGCCAGCAGCTTTAGAGGGGGCGGCCCTGCAACTAATGAAAAACTGTTTTTT.

The CDR3: CASRLDSGGGYNEQFF. The CDR3, as DNA: TGTGCCAGCAGGCTGGATAGCGGGGGGGGTTACAATGAGCAGTTCTTC. The chain employs TRBV6-7 and TRBJ2-1; 11 bases are a match to TRBD2. TRBV6-7 counts as an open reading frame of uncertain function. The CDR3 loop spans 16 amino acids. J gave up 4 bases and V 6 bases, and 8 bases lay outside the gene matches.

The V and J genes are TRBV7-2 and TRBJ2-2, with D maybe TRBD1 (5 bases). Trimming shortened V by 2 bases and J by 6 bases, and 16 bases separated the two germline ends. CDR3 length equals 16 residues. In germline, CDR1 is SGHTA, CDR2 FQGNSA. The CDR3 DNA follows: TGTGCCAGCAGCTTAAGGTTGGACAATTTATCCGGGGAGCTGTTTTTT. Translating gives CASSLRLDNLSGELFF. Looking up the rest from reference TRBV7-2 and TRBJ2-2 gives the full variable domain: GAGVSQSPSNKVTEKGKDVELRCDPISGHTALYWYRQSLGQGLEFLIYFQGNSAPDKSGLPSDRFSAERTGGSVSTLTIQRTQQEDSAVYLCASSLRLDNLSGELFFGEGSRLTVL.

The V gene is TRBV6-1, the J gene TRBJ2-2; possible D gene TRBD2, 5 bases. Germline V lookup: CDR1 MNHNS, CDR2 SASEGT. The CDR3 sequence is 11 residues long. V was shortened by 11 bases and J by 6 bases, with 10 bases between the two germline ends. The CDR3: CAVLAAGELFF. The DNA for the CDR3 is TGTGCCGTGCTAGCTGCCGGGGAGCTGTTTTTT.

The chain recombines TRBV10-3 with TRBJ1-1, with D tentatively TRBD1 (6 bases). The CDR3 runs 13 residues. The germline V gene encodes CDR1 ENHRY and CDR2 SYGVKD. Trimming removed 11 bases at V and 6 bases at J, with 19 bases between. The CDR3 nucleotides are TGTGCCGCGCACAGGGAAGGCGGCGCTGAAGCTTTCTTT. Protein sequence: CAAHREGGAEAFF.

The rearrangement uses TRBV27 and TRBJ1-5; no clear D. V lost 4 bases, J lost 7 bases, and 14 bases lay in between. CDR1 and CDR2 (germline): MNHEY, SMNVEV (reference sequence). The CDR3 spans 14 residues. CDR3 coding DNA: TGTGCCAGCAGTTCTCAGATGGGCGACCAGCCCCAGCATTTT. Its translation: CASSSQMGDQPQHF.

The chain employs TRBV19 and TRBJ2-2; weak D call: TRBD2 (6 bases). Germline V gene data show CDR1 as LNHDA and CDR2 as SQIVND (reference sequence). The CDR3 is made up of 15 amino acids. V was cut by 6 bases and J by 1 base, with 12 bases left in between. CDR3 sequence (DNA): TGTGCCAGTAGCCGAGGGACTCTGAACACCGGGGAGCTGTTTTTT. Translation: CASSRGTLNTGELFF.

The chain joins TRBV5-4 to TRBJ1-4, with a tentative D call TRBD1 (6 bases). The V and J ends lost 4 bases and 8 bases respectively, with 12 bases between them. Germline CDR1 and CDR2: SGHNT and YYREEE (reference sequence). The CDR3 totals 13 residues. In nucleotides, the CDR3 is TGTGCCAGCAGCGTGGGGGACAAAGAAAAACTGTTTTTT. The encoded protein is CASSVGDKEKLFF.

This chain links TRBV6-5 with TRBJ1-1; D perhaps matches TRBD1 (5 bases). Germline V gene sequence: CDR1 MNHEY, CDR2 SVGAGI. Trimming shortened V by 2 bases and J by 1 base, and 11 bases separated the two germline ends. This CDR3 spans 15 amino acids. Here the CDR3 DNA reads TGTGCCAGCAGTTACCCCGGGGGAGCGAACACTGAAGCTTTCTTT. Translated, it gives CASSYPGGANTEAFF.

The chain is built from TRBV13 and TRBJ1-2, with 8 positions matching TRBD1. V was clipped by 0 bases and J by 5 bases; unmatched bases: 5. Per the germline V gene, CDR1 is PRHDT and CDR2 is FYEKMQ (reference sequence). This CDR3 contains 15 residues. The CDR3 nucleotides read TGTGCCAGCAGCTTAGGCAGGGGGCCTAGGTATGGCTACACCTTC. Protein: CASSLGRGPRYGYTF.